A selection of T cell receptor beta chains follows, all from one sample in a study of blood T cell repertoires in COVID-19. The data were produced by immunoSEQ multiplex PCR, yet TCRdb's version contains in-frame clones alone and is incomplete. This table holds 35,000 to 45,000 clones, approximately 91% found once. The specimen sequenced was peripheral blood. The source of these receptors is a human donor in a cohort sampled during active COVID-19. The CDR3 runs from the conserved cysteine through the conserved F or W. A D gene is named only where the DNA matches it firmly. A clone size is listed for some rows: how often the clone was seen (once, few, many), or a class if it is expanded.

j_call clone_size d_call v_call cdr3_aa cdr3_nt
TRBJ1-1 . TRBD1 TRBV10-3 CAISDTDRGRRNTEAFF TGTGCCATCAGTGACACCGACAGGGGACGGAGGAACACTGAAGCTTTCTTT
TRBJ2-2 . TRBD1 TRBV10-3 CAISEPDRAISNTGELFF TGTGCCATCAGTGAGCCGGACAGGGCCATATCGAACACCGGGGAGCTGTTTTTT
TRBJ1-6 . . TRBV19 CASSFRASGNSPLHF TGTGCCAGTAGTTTTCGGGCCTCGGGGAATTCACCCCTCCACTTT
TRBJ1-4 . TRBD1 TRBV9 CASSGGTGVGEKLFF TGTGCCAGCAGCGGCGGGACAGGGGTCGGTGAAAAACTGTTTTTT
TRBJ2-1 . . TRBV4-2 CASSQDTDYRNYNEQFF TGTGCCAGCAGCCAAGATACGGACTATCGTAACTACAATGAGCAGTTCTTC
TRBJ2-3 . TRBD2 TRBV7-6 CASSVPLAGAVTDTQYF TGTGCCAGCAGCGTCCCCCTAGCGGGGGCCGTCACAGATACGCAGTATTTT
TRBJ2-5 . . TRBV9 CASSVEATRGQETQYF TGTGCCAGCAGCGTAGAGGCGACTAGGGGTCAAGAGACCCAGTACTTC
TRBJ2-2 . . TRBV7-8 CASSLGWQAGELFF TGTGCCAGCAGCTTAGGTTGGCAGGCCGGGGAGCTGTTTTTT
TRBJ2-1 . . TRBV7-9 CASSFYQGVYNEQFF TGTGCCAGCAGCTTTTACCAAGGGGTTTACAATGAGCAGTTCTTC
TRBJ1-1 . . TRBV18 CASSPGRKGTEAFF TGTGCCAGCTCACCAGGCAGGAAGGGGACTGAAGCTTTCTTT
TRBJ1-5 . . TRBV14 CASSHQGGQPQHF TGTGCCAGCAGCCACCAGGGTGGCCAGCCCCAGCATTTT
TRBJ2-1 . . TRBV24-1 CATSDILPGHTTYNEQFF TGTGCCACCAGTGACATTTTACCGGGACATACTACCTACAATGAGCAGTTCTTC
TRBJ1-5 . TRBD1 TRBV19 CASSIRTGNDQPQHF TGTGCCAGTAGTATCCGGACAGGGAATGATCAGCCCCAGCATTTT
TRBJ1-1 . . TRBV30 CAWGPGLPNTEAFF TGTGCCTGGGGACCGGGACTACCGAACACTGAAGCTTTCTTT
TRBJ2-1 . TRBD1 TRBV3-1/TRBV3-2 CASSRMGQGRSNEQFF TGTGCCAGCAGCCGGATGGGACAGGGCAGGAGCAATGAGCAGTTCTTC
TRBJ1-6 . . TRBV6-5 CASSYSIGVSLHF TGTGCCAGCAGTTACTCGATCGGGGTCTCCCTCCACTTT
TRBJ2-3 . TRBD1 TRBV6-2/TRBV6-3 CASSRQGKGAGTDTQYF TGTGCCAGCAGCCGACAGGGGAAGGGGGCCGGCACAGATACGCAGTATTTT
TRBJ2-5 . . TRBV7-9 CASSSSPLSETQYF TGTGCCAGCAGCTCTAGCCCCCTGTCGGAGACCCAGTACTTC
TRBJ2-3 . TRBD1 TRBV7-3 CASSFSARGPDTQYF TGTGCCAGCAGCTTCAGCGCCAGGGGGCCAGATACGCAGTATTTT
TRBJ1-3 . TRBD1 TRBV19 CASSPDRSSGNTIYF TGTGCCAGTAGTCCGGACAGGAGCTCTGGAAACACCATATATTTT
TRBJ2-2 . . TRBV4-1 CASSQGGQGNTGELFF TGCGCCAGCAGCCAGGGGGGGCAGGGGAACACCGGGGAGCTGTTTTTT
TRBJ1-1 once . TRBV2 CASRGLRGNTEAFF TGTGCCAGCAGGGGACTCCGAGGGAACACTGAAGCTTTCTTT